Presented here are 24 T cell receptor beta chains from one specimen sequenced in a study of control samples from healthy donors and cancer patients. Using immunoSEQ multiplex PCR, the repertoire was profiled, and TCRdb retains in-frame clones only, with some absent. Among 100,000 to 150,000 clones listed, under 90% were seen once. The sample comprised PBMCs. The receptors derive from a man over 45 with head and neck cancer.

The rearrangement links TRBV5-6 to TRBJ1-1, with unresolved D. In germline, CDR1 is SGHDT, CDR2 YYEEEE. Trimming took 2 bases from V and 11 from J, leaving 16 bases between them. This CDR3 comprises 13 residues. The CDR3 sequence is CASSLGGPGLAFF. CDR3 nucleotide sequence: TGTGCCAGCAGCTTAGGTGGCCCGGGCTTGGCTTTCTTT.

The J gene is TRBJ1-5, the V gene TRBV6-1; D is possibly TRBD1 (5 bases). The CDR3 covers 13 residues. Trimming pared 0 bases from V and 7 bases from J, leaving 7 bases between. The germline V gene encodes CDR1 MNHNS and CDR2 SASEGT. The CDR3: CASSEAQGQPQHF. The CDR3 DNA follows: TGTGCCAGCAGTGAAGCGCAGGGACAGCCCCAGCATTTT.

This sequence joins TRBV30 and TRBJ2-2; unclear D gene. In germline, CDR1 is GTSNPN, CDR2 SVGIG (reference sequence). Trimming shortened V by 3 bases and J by 6 bases, and 5 bases separated the two germline ends. The CDR3 length is 11 residues. The CDR3 coding sequence is TGTGCCTGGAGAATTTCCGGGGAGCTGTTTTTT. Translation: CAWRISGELFF.

This chain links TRBV15 with TRBJ2-1, with 8 bases identical to TRBD2. V dropped 8 bases and J dropped 3; count of bases not matched to a gene: 6. The germline gives CDR1 LNHNV, CDR2 YYDKDF (reference sequence). CDR3 length equals 14 residues. CDR3 nucleotides: TGTGCCACCGAAGCGGGGGATGACTACAATGAGCAGTTCTTC. Its protein product is CATEAGDDYNEQFF.

J is TRBJ2-5 and V is TRBV3-1 (or the pseudogene TRBV3-2); D is uncertain. CDR1 and CDR2 from the germline V gene are LGHDT and YNNKEL (reference sequence). The CDR3 length is 15 residues. V was clipped by 4 bases and J by 1 base, with 13 bases between them. CDR3 amino acids: CASSLRRPAQETQYF. The DNA of the CDR3 is TGTGCCAGCAGCCTAAGAAGGCCGGCCCAAGAGACCCAGTACTTC.

This clone was observed once. The chain couples TRBV20-1 to TRBJ2-7, with TRBD1 matching over 9 bases. The CDR3 sequence is 13 residues long. Trimming cost V 3 bases and J 2 bases; bases outside gene matches: 2. CDR1 is DFQATT, CDR2 SNEGSKA, per germline (reference sequence). Here the CDR3 DNA reads TGCAGTGCTAGTACAGGGGGCACCTACGAGCAGTACTTC. Protein sequence: CSASTGGTYEQYF.

This clone has a handful of counts. The V call is TRBV5-1, the J call TRBJ2-3; D is possibly TRBD1 (6 bases). V was cut by 4 bases and J by 3 bases, with 18 bases left in between. This CDR3 contains 16 residues. CDR1 and CDR2 from the germline V gene are SGHRS and YFSETQ. The CDR3 loop is CASSLAIQGLTDTQYF. CDR3 DNA sequence: TGCGCCAGCAGCCTAGCAATACAGGGTCTGACAGATACGCAGTATTTT.

V usage is TRBV19 and J usage is TRBJ2-7; 8 nucleotides align to TRBD1. J lost 3 bases, V lost 9 bases, and 10 bases had no gene match. The CDR3 consists of 14 residues. CDR1 is LNHDA and CDR2 is SQIVND in the germline V gene (reference sequence). The CDR3 sequence: CASAPGQVNYEQYF. The CDR3 nucleotides read TGTGCCAGCGCACCGGGACAGGTGAACTACGAGCAGTACTTC.

The rearrangement joins TRBV7-9 to TRBJ1-2; D gene uncertain. Germline loops: CDR1 SEHNR, CDR2 FQNEAQ (reference sequence). This CDR3 has 15 residues. Trimming shortened V by 3 bases and J by 7 bases, and 18 bases separated the two germline ends. CDR3 in DNA: TGTGCCAGCAGCTTGCACTTGGCGCCCGGAGGTGGCTACACCTTC. Translation: CASSLHLAPGGGYTF.

The chain couples TRBV5-1 to TRBJ2-1; TRBD2 matches at 9 bases. V trimming: 0 bases; J trimming: 3 bases; junction bases outside the gene matches: 1. This CDR3 has 15 amino acids. Germline V CDR1 and CDR2: SGHRS, YFSETQ. The CDR3 DNA follows: TGCGCCAGCAGCTTGGCTAGCGGGGACTACAATGAGCAGTTCTTC. Translating it yields CASSLASGDYNEQFF. The full variable domain, rest sourced from reference TRBV5-1 and TRBJ2-1, is KAGVTQTPRYLIKTRGQQVTLSCSPISGHRSVSWYQQTPGQGLQFLFEYFSETQRNKGNFPGRFSGRQFSNSRSEMNVSTLELGDSALYLCASSLASGDYNEQFFGPGTRLTVL.

The chain recombines TRBV6-5 with TRBJ1-2; the match to TRBD1 covers 8 bases. This CDR3 has 14 residues. Looked up from germline, CDR1 is MNHEY and CDR2 is SVGAGI. Germline trimming cut 5 bases from V and 5 bases from J; bases unmatched to any gene: 7. The CDR3 spells CASSLGQGGYGYTF. In DNA form, the CDR3 reads TGTGCCAGCAGTCTTGGACAGGGTGGTTATGGCTACACCTTC.

The chain is built from TRBV11-3 and TRBJ2-7; 11 bases are a match to TRBD1. Germline V gene lookup returns CDR1 SGHNT and CDR2 YENEEA. This CDR3 is built from 14 residues. V shed 4 bases, J shed 3 bases, and the junction held 2 bases outside the gene matches. The CDR3 DNA reads as TGTGCCAGCAGCTCCGGGACAGGGGGCTACGAGCAGTACTTC. As protein: CASSSGTGGYEQYF.

V gene TRBV29-1 combines with J gene TRBJ2-7; the D gene is possibly TRBD1 (6 bases). The CDR3 length is 10 residues. V was trimmed by 5 bases and J by 8 bases, leaving 10 bases between them. Germline V lookup: CDR1 SQVTM, CDR2 ANQGSEA. CDR3 DNA sequence: TGCAGCGTTACAACAGGGCAGCAGTACTTC. It codes for CSVTTGQQYF.

Note on this clone: This sample includes further DNA sequences coding for the same CDR3. The V call is TRBV18, the J call TRBJ2-7; D unresolved. The length of the CDR3 is 15 residues. Germline loops: CDR1 KGHSH, CDR2 LQKENI. Trimming took off 3 bases at V and 0 bases at J, with 12 bases between the two ends. This CDR3 reads CASSPMPSSSYEQYF. CDR3 coding DNA: TGTGCCAGCTCACCCATGCCCTCATCCTCCTACGAGCAGTACTTC.

CDR3 nucleotide sequence: TGTGCCAGCAATACGGGGAGCTCCTACAATGAGCAGTTCTTC. Translating gives CASNTGSSYNEQFF. The chain combines TRBV7-9 with TRBJ2-1, with D perhaps matching TRBD2 (5 bases). The germline CDR1 and CDR2 sequences are SEHNR and FQNEAQ (reference sequence). CDR3 length: 14 residues. Trimming shortened V by 7 bases and J by 0 bases, and 10 bases separated the two germline ends.

The chain links TRBV28 to TRBJ1-2; TRBD1 matches at 8 bases. J was trimmed by 1 base and V by 1 base; bases with no gene match: 5. CDR3 length equals 16 residues. Germline CDR1 MDHEN, CDR2 SYDVKM. The CDR3 spells CASSLFGQGHNYGYTF. DNA for the CDR3: TGTGCCAGCAGTTTATTTGGACAGGGTCATAACTATGGCTACACCTTC.

A single count supports this clone. This sequence joins TRBV9 and TRBJ1-1; 7 bases map to TRBD1. The CDR3 loop spans 14 amino acids. Germline-derived CDR1 and CDR2 are SGDLS and YYNGEE. The V gene end was trimmed by 3 bases and the J gene end by 5 bases; junction bases not matched to a gene: 7. CDR3 amino acids: CASSDQGGDTEAFF. CDR3 bases: TGTGCCAGCAGCGATCAGGGGGGGGATACTGAAGCTTTCTTT. Together with reference TRBV9 and TRBJ1-1, the CDR3 gives the full variable domain: DSGVTQTPKHLITATGQRVTLRCSPRSGDLSVYWYQQSLDQGLQFLIQYYNGEERAKGNILERFSAQQFPDLHSELNLSSLELGDSALYFCASSDQGGDTEAFFGQGTRLTVV.

The V and J genes are TRBV27 and TRBJ2-7, with 8 bases fitting TRBD1. The ends lost 5 bases at V and 5 bases at J; junction bases unmatched: 11. Germline V gives CDR1 MNHEY, CDR2 SMNVEV (reference sequence). The CDR3 runs 15 residues. CDR3 DNA sequence: TGTGCCAGCAGTCCCTCCCAGGGGGCTGGGAACGAGCAGTACTTC. This translates into CASSPSQGAGNEQYF.

This clone has just a few counts. The chain employs TRBV7-9 and TRBJ1-6; D not certain. This CDR3 region has 16 residues. The V gene lost 0 bases and the J gene lost 0 bases, with 6 bases spanning the gap. Germline V CDR1 and CDR2: SEHNR, FQNEAQ (reference sequence). The CDR3 DNA reads as TGTGCCAGCAGCTTAGCCGTGAGCTCCTATAATTCACCCCTCCACTTT. This encodes CASSLAVSSYNSPLHF.

Only one count was recorded for this clone. V is TRBV5-1 and J is TRBJ2-7; 9 bases are shared with TRBD1. The V gene end was trimmed by 0 bases and the J gene end by 2 bases; junction bases not matched to a gene: 0. The CDR3 has 14 amino acids. Germline assignment: CDR1 SGHRS and CDR2 YFSETQ. The CDR3 DNA reads as TGCGCCAGCAGCTTGGGGACAGGGGCCTACGAGCAGTACTTC. Its protein is CASSLGTGAYEQYF.

The chain couples TRBV28 to TRBJ1-5, with 8 bases that match TRBD1. J gave up 5 bases and V 6 bases, and 9 bases lay outside the gene matches. Germline-derived CDR1 and CDR2 are MDHEN and SYDVKM. The CDR3 has 15 amino acids. The CDR3 region has the DNA TGTGCCAGCAGCCCCCAGGACAGGGTGGATCAGCCCCAGCATTTT. It translates to CASSPQDRVDQPQHF.

This clone was observed a single time. V usage is TRBV19 and J usage is TRBJ2-3; perhaps TRBD2 as D (5 bases). Trimming pared 6 bases from V and 0 bases from J, leaving 7 bases between. There are 13 residues in the CDR3. CDR1 is LNHDA and CDR2 is SQIVND in the germline V gene (reference sequence). The CDR3 nucleotides are TGTGCCAGTAGGCCGGGGAGCACAGATACGCAGTATTTT. Protein: CASRPGSTDTQYF. The whole variable domain, remainder taken from reference TRBV19 and TRBJ2-3, is DGGITQSPKYLFRKEGQNVTLSCEQNLNHDAMYWYRQDPGQGLRLIYYSQIVNDFQKGDIAEGYSVSREKKESFPLTVTSAQKNPTAFYLCASRPGSTDTQYFGPGTRLTVL.

This rearrangement joins TRBV5-6 to TRBJ2-7; TRBD2 agrees at 7 bases. Germline loops: CDR1 SGHDT, CDR2 YYEEEE. V shed 4 bases, J shed 3 bases, and the junction held 19 bases outside the gene matches. The CDR3 runs to 18 residues. The CDR3 DNA reads TGTGCCAGCAGCCCCTTCCGGGAGGCCCGGGACGGCCACTACGAGCAGTACTTC. Protein product: CASSPFREARDGHYEQYF.

V usage is TRBV24-1 and J usage is TRBJ2-1, with 10 bases identical to TRBD2. The CDR3 is 16 amino acids. CDR1 KGHDR and CDR2 SFDVKD come from the germline V gene. V shed 3 bases and J 2 bases; nucleotides not matched to a gene: 3. CDR3 in amino acids: CATSDPLAGPYNEQFF. CDR3 nucleotides: TGTGCCACCAGTGATCCACTAGCGGGGCCCTACAATGAGCAGTTCTTC.